The T cell receptor beta chain under discussion was sequenced for a study of cytomegalovirus exposure and HLA in healthy donors. The PCR ran on 60 Vbeta and 13 Jbeta primers. Sequencing used immunoSEQ multiplex PCR; TCRdb keeps in-frame clones, though not all of them. This sample lists around 140,000 clones; its ten largest clones have approximately 1.6%. Each of the donors was a healthy bone marrow donor. The CDR3 runs to 15 residues. With V trimmed by 1 base and J by 5 bases, 3 bases remained unmatched. Germline V gene sequence: CDR1 SGHRS, CDR2 YFSETQ. This TCR came from a middle-aged woman in good health and CMV-seropositive. The chain employs TRBV5-1 and TRBJ2-3; 11 bases match TRBD2. Sequenced sample: PBMCs. CDR3 nucleotide sequence: TGCGCCAGCAGCTTGACTAGCGGGAGAGTAGATACGCAGTATTTT. Translated, it gives CASSLTSGRVDTQYF.